This TCR beta chain emerged from a study of response to subunit inactivated influenza vaccine. Notes on the study in general: The authors proposed limited new T cell recruitment per seasonal influenza vaccination.

This clonotype has only a few counts. Its antigen remains unidentified. TCRdb redid the calling of the RT-PCR reads with MiXCR, one entry per CDR3 protein. This sample has 800,000 to 1,000,000 distinct CDR3 sequences, with 21% found just once. The clonotype comes from a middle-aged man who received an inactivated influenza vaccine. The specimen was PBMCs from blood, collected less than 6 days after vaccination.

The CDR3 nucleotides are TGTGCCATCATCTTCGGGGATAGCAATCAGCCCCAGCATTTT. It translates to CAIIFGDSNQPQHF. The rearrangement links TRBV10-3 to TRBJ1-5; no clear D. V lost 7 bases and J 0 bases, leaving 10 bases between the germline ends. The length of the CDR3 is 14 residues. Germline V gene data show CDR1 as ENHRY and CDR2 as SYGVKD.